The rows below give T cell receptor beta chains drawn from one sample of a study of cytomegalovirus exposure and HLA in healthy donors. Clones were read by immunoSEQ multiplex PCR, and TCRdb kept only the in-frame ones, dropping some. This repertoire shows fewer than 20,000 clones, 70% to 85% found once; its top ten account for about a fifth. Sequencing was performed on PBMCs. These receptors were collected from a human donor in good health. The CDR3 runs from the conserved cysteine through the conserved F or W. D genes are given only for firm matches. A row's size may be missing; if present it is once, few, many or a size class.

j_call cdr3_length clone_size v_call d_call cdr3_aa cdr3_nt
TRBJ1-3 12 NA TRBV29-1 NA CSVAMGGNTIYF TGCAGCGTTGCAATGGGGGGGAACACCATATATTTT
TRBJ2-2 16 NA TRBV13 TRBD1 CASSSSGTGYAGELFF TGTGCCAGCAGCTCCTCCGGGACAGGGTATGCCGGGGAGCTGTTTTTT
TRBJ2-2 16 few TRBV5-1 TRBD1 CASSLGGQGPTGELFF TGCGCCAGCAGCTTGGGTGGACAGGGGCCAACCGGGGAGCTGTTTTTT
TRBJ2-7 14 once TRBV5-1 NA CASSSPDSTYEQYF TGCGCCAGCAGCTCCCCGGACTCAACCTACGAGCAGTACTTC
TRBJ1-3 13 few TRBV29-1 NA CSVEAGFGNTIYF TGCAGCGTTGAAGCAGGGTTTGGAAACACCATATATTTT
TRBJ2-1 17 NA TRBV15 NA CATSRDQGHSSYNEQFF TGTGCCACCAGCAGAGATCAGGGGCATAGCTCCTACAATGAGCAGTTCTTC
TRBJ1-1 15 NA TRBV27 NA CASSLSPQSGTEAFF TGTGCCAGCAGTTTATCCCCACAAAGCGGCACTGAAGCTTTCTTT
TRBJ1-5 14 NA TRBV6-1 NA CATPGWGHNQPQHF TGTGCCACCCCAGGGTGGGGGCACAATCAGCCCCAGCATTTT
TRBJ1-5 14 NA TRBV29-1 TRBD1 CSVAMGRGLQPQHF TGCAGCGTTGCCATGGGCAGGGGGCTCCAGCCCCAGCATTTT
TRBJ1-5 16 NA TRBV7-8 NA CASSFHRAGGNQPQHF TGTGCCAGCAGCTTCCACCGCGCTGGAGGCAATCAGCCCCAGCATTTT
TRBJ1-5 14 NA TRBV6-6 TRBD1 CASSWTGAGQPQHF TGTGCCAGCAGCTGGACAGGGGCCGGTCAGCCCCAGCATTTT
TRBJ2-2 15 NA TRBV11-2 NA CASIAKQGVTGELFF TGTGCCAGCATCGCCAAACAGGGCGTAACCGGGGAGCTGTTTTTT
TRBJ1-3 18 NA TRBV14 NA CASSPEKVARHSGNTIYF TGTGCCAGCAGCCCAGAAAAGGTGGCCAGGCACTCTGGAAACACCATATATTTT
TRBJ1-2 13 NA TRBV6-5 TRBD1 CASSFNTGGGYTF TGTGCCAGCAGTTTCAATACAGGGGGCGGCTACACCTTC
TRBJ2-7 14 once TRBV28 TRBD2 CASSLRGGPYEQYF TGTGCCAGCAGTTTAAGGGGAGGGCCCTACGAGCAGTACTTC
TRBJ1-1 11 NA TRBV6-5 NA CASGHTREAFF TGTGCCAGCGGGCACACCCGCGAAGCTTTCTTT
TRBJ2-3 15 once TRBV7-6 NA CASSQRTAFTDTQYF TGTGCCAGCAGCCAAAGGACAGCCTTCACAGATACGCAGTATTTT
TRBJ1-2 16 NA TRBV11-2 NA CASSPPGLLGNYGYTF TGTGCCAGCAGCCCCCCGGGACTCCTTGGGAACTATGGCTACACCTTC
TRBJ2-5 14 NA TRBV6-1 NA CASSEGPLWETQYF TGTGCCAGCAGTGAGGGCCCCCTCTGGGAGACCCAGTACTTC
TRBJ2-1 14 once TRBV7-9 NA CASSLSESYNEQFF TGTGCCAGCAGCTTATCCGAGAGCTACAATGAGCAGTTCTTC
TRBJ1-1 15 few TRBV6-1 TRBD1 CASRPSAGQGVSAFF TGTGCCAGCAGGCCCTCCGCGGGACAGGGAGTCTCGGCTTTCTTT
TRBJ2-1 15 once TRBV6-1 TRBD2 CASSEARGGYNEQFF TGTGCCAGCAGTGAAGCGCGGGGGGGCTACAATGAGCAGTTCTTC
TRBJ2-4 11 few TRBV6-1 NA CASGRGSIQYF TGTGCCAGCGGTCGGGGAAGCATTCAGTACTTC
TRBJ2-7 13 NA TRBV27 NA CASATGQIYEQYF TGTGCCAGCGCCACAGGTCAGATCTACGAGCAGTACTTC
TRBJ2-3 12 NA TRBV11-2 NA CASSPSPRAQYF TGTGCCAGCAGCCCCAGCCCGAGGGCGCAGTATTTT
TRBJ1-5 16 NA TRBV2 TRBD1 CASSGGQDYSNQPQHF TGTGCCAGCAGTGGAGGACAGGACTATAGCAATCAGCCCCAGCATTTT
TRBJ2-7 12 once TRBV2 NA CASRPLTGTLYF TGTGCCAGCAGACCCTTGACAGGGACTCTGTACTTC
TRBJ2-5 16 NA TRBV7-2 NA CASSFYGGKGQETQYF TGTGCCAGCAGCTTCTATGGGGGGAAGGGGCAAGAGACCCAGTACTTC
TRBJ2-5 14 once TRBV25-1 TRBD2 CASRSGGEGKTQYF TGTGCCAGCCGCAGCGGGGGAGAAGGGAAGACCCAGTACTTC
TRBJ2-3 17 few TRBV5-4 TRBD2 CASSLGTSGRRSDTQYF TGTGCCAGCAGCTTGGGGACTAGCGGGAGGAGGTCAGATACGCAGTATTTT
TRBJ1-1 14 NA TRBV21-1 NA CASRPGQGNTEAFF TGTGCCAGCAGACCGGGACAGGGAAACACTGAAGCTTTCTTT
TRBJ1-5 15 NA TRBV19 NA CARSGFCVSNQPQHF TGTGCCCGCTCGGGGTTTTGCGTAAGCAATCAGCCCCAGCATTTT
TRBJ1-1 12 NA TRBV9 NA CASSNMNTEAFF TGTGCCAGCAGTAACATGAACACTGAAGCTTTCTTT
TRBJ2-7 18 NA TRBV1 NA CTSSQDGLAGGPSYEQYF TGCACCAGCAGCCAAGATGGGCTAGCGGGTGGCCCTAGCTACGAGCAGTACTTC
TRBJ2-7 14 NA TRBV7-2 NA CASSLGPSSYEQYF TGTGCCAGCAGCTTAGGTCCTAGCTCCTACGAGCAGTACTTC
TRBJ2-2 15 few TRBV4-1 NA CASRDSGANTGELFF TGCGCCAGCAGGGATAGCGGCGCGAACACCGGGGAGCTGTTTTTT
TRBJ2-5 14 NA TRBV27 TRBD1 CASSSRQGRQEQYF TGTGCCAGCAGTTCCCGACAGGGGCGGCAAGAGCAGTACTTC
TRBJ2-2 14 NA TRBV7-9 NA CASSLWRDTGELFF TGTGCCAGCAGCTTATGGCGGGACACCGGGGAGCTGTTTTTT
TRBJ2-5 16 NA TRBV6-5 TRBD1 CASSYVQGTGQETQYF TGTGCCAGCAGTTACGTACAGGGGACAGGCCAAGAGACCCAGTACTTC
TRBJ1-2 14 NA TRBV18 TRBD1 CASSPGTEGYGYTF TGTGCCAGCTCACCCGGGACAGAAGGCTATGGCTACACCTTC
TRBJ2-5 16 few TRBV14 NA CASSQPNTYRAETQYF TGTGCCAGCAGCCAACCAAACACCTACAGGGCAGAGACCCAGTACTTC
TRBJ2-7 16 NA TRBV6-1 NA CASSERRQGPPYEQYF TGTGCCAGCAGTGAAAGGAGGCAGGGGCCTCCCTACGAGCAGTACTTC
TRBJ1-1 15 few TRBV7-3 TRBD1 CASSPGTGENTEAFF TGTGCCAGCAGCCCAGGGACAGGAGAAAACACTGAAGCTTTCTTT
TRBJ2-1 13 few TRBV6-6 TRBD2 CASSYDPLGREFF TGTGCCAGCAGTTACGACCCCTTGGGGAGGGAGTTCTTC
TRBJ2-5 13 NA TRBV7-9 NA CASSLYERETQYF TGTGCCAGCAGCTTATATGAGCGAGAGACCCAGTACTTC
TRBJ1-2 14 NA TRBV6-5 TRBD1 CASRMVQGAHGYTF TGTGCCAGCCGGATGGTCCAGGGGGCCCATGGCTACACCTTC
TRBJ1-2 18 once TRBV5-8 TRBD1 CASINFRDRGPLFHGYTF TGTGCCAGCATCAATTTCCGGGACAGGGGGCCTCTTTTCCATGGCTACACCTTC